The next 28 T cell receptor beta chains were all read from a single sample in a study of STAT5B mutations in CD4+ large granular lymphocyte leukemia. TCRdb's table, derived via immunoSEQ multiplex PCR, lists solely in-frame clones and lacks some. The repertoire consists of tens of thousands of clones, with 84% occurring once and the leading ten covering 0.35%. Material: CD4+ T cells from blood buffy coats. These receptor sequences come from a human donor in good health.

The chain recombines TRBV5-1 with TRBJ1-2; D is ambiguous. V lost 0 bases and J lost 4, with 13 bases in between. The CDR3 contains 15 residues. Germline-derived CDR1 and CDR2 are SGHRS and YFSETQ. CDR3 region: CASSLEGSKGYGYTF. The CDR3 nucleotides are TGCGCCAGCAGCTTGGAGGGCAGTAAAGGCTATGGCTACACCTTC.

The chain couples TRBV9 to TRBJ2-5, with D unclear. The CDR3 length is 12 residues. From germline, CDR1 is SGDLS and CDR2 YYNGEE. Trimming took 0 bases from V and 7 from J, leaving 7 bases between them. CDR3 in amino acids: CASSVDQVTQYF. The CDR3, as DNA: TGTGCCAGCAGCGTAGATCAGGTGACCCAGTACTTC.

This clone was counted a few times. CDR3 bases: TGTGCCAGCAGTGAAGCTGGGCGCGTACAGCCCCAGCATTTT. It yields the protein CASSEAGRVQPQHF. The chain joins TRBV6-1 to TRBJ1-5, with D unresolved. V lost 0 bases and J lost 7, with 10 bases in between. The CDR3 consists of 14 residues. Germline values: CDR1 MNHNS, CDR2 SASEGT.

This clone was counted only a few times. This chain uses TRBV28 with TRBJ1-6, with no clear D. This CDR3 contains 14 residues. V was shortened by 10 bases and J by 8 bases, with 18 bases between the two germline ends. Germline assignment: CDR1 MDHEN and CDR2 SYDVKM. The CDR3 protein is CATVPGIGDSPLHF. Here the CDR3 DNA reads TGTGCCACCGTACCGGGGATCGGAGATTCACCCCTCCACTTT.

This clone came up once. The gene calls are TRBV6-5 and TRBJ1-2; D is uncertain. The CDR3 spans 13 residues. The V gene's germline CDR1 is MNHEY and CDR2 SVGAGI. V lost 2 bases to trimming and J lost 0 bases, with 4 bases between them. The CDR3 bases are TGTGCCAGCAGTTACGGACCTAACTATGGCTACACCTTC. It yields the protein CASSYGPNYGYTF.

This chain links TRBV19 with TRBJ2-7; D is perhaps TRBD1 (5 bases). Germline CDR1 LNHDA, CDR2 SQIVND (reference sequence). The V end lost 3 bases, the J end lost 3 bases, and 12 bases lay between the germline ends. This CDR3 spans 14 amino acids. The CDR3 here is CASSMYGQDYEQYF. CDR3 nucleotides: TGTGCCAGTAGTATGTATGGACAAGACTACGAGCAGTACTTC.

CDR3 amino acids: CASSLEGQGRYGYTF. The CDR3 DNA sequence: TGTGCCAGCAGCTTAGAGGGACAGGGCCGCTATGGCTACACCTTC. The V gene is TRBV11-2, the J gene TRBJ1-2, with 9 bases matching TRBD1. Losses at the gene ends were 0 bases for V and 4 bases for J; bases not matched to a gene: 3. This CDR3 comprises 15 residues. Germline-derived CDR1 and CDR2 are SGHAT and FQNNGV.

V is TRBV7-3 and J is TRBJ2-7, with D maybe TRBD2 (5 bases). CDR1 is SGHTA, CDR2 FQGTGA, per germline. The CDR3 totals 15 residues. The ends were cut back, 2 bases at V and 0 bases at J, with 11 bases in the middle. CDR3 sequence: CASSLGAESSYEQYF. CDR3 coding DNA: TGTGCCAGCAGCTTAGGAGCGGAAAGCTCCTACGAGCAGTACTTC.

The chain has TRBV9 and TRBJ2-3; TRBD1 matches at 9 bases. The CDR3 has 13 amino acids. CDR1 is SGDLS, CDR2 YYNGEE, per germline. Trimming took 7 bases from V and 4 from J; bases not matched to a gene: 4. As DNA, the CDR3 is TGTGCCAGCTCAAGACAGGGGGCAGATACGCAGTATTTT. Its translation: CASSRQGADTQYF.

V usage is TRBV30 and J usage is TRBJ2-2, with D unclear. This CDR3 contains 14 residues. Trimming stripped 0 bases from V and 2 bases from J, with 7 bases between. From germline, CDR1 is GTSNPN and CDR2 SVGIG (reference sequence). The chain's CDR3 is CAWSVGINTGELFF. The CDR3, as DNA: TGTGCCTGGAGTGTAGGGATTAACACCGGGGAGCTGTTTTTT.

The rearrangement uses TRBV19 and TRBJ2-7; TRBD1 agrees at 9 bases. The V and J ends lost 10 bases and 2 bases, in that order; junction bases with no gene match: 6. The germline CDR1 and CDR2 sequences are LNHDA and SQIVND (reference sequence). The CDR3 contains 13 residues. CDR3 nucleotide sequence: TGTGCCACCGGGACAGGGTCCGCCTACGAGCAGTACTTC. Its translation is CATGTGSAYEQYF.

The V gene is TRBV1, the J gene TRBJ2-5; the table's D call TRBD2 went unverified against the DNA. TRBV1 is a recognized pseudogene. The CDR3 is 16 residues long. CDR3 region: CTSSQDTAAGGETQYF. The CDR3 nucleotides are TGCACCAGCAGCCAAGATACGGCGGCCGGGGGAGAGACCCAGTACTTC.

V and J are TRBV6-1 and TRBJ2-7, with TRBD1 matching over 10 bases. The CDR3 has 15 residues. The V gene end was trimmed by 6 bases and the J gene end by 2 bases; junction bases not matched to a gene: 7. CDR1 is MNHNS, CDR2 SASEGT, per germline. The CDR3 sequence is CASREGTGETYEQYF. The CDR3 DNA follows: TGTGCCAGCAGGGAGGGGACAGGGGAGACCTACGAGCAGTACTTC.

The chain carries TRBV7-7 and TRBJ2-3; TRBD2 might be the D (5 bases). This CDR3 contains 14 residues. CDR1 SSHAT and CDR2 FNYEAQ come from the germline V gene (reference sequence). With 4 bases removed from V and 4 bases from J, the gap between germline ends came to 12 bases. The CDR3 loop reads CASSSTTSSDTQYF. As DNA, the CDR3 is TGTGCCAGCAGCTCCACCACTAGTTCAGATACGCAGTATTTT.

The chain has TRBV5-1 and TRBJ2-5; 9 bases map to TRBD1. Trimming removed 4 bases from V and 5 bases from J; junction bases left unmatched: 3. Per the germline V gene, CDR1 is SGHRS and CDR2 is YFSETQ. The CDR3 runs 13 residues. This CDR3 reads CASSRDRVETQYF. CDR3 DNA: TGCGCCAGCAGCCGGGACAGGGTCGAGACCCAGTACTTC.

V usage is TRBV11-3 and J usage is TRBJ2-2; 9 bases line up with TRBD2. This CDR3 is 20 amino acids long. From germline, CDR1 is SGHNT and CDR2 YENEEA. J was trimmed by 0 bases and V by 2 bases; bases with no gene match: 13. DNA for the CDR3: TGTGCCAGCAGCTTACCCCGGTCTAGCGGGAAGTTCGCGAACACCGGGGAGCTGTTTTTT. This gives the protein CASSLPRSSGKFANTGELFF.

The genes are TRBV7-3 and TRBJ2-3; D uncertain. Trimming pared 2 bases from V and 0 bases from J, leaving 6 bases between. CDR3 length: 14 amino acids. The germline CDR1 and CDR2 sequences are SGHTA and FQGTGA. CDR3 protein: CASSLDPSTDTQYF. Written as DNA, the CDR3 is TGTGCCAGCAGCTTAGATCCTAGCACAGATACGCAGTATTTT. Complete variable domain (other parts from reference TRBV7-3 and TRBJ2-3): GAGVSQTPSNKVTEKGKYVELRCDPISGHTALYWYRQSLGQGPEFLIYFQGTGAADDSGLPNDRFFAVRPEGSVSTLKIQRTERGDSAVYLCASSLDPSTDTQYFGPGTRLTVL.

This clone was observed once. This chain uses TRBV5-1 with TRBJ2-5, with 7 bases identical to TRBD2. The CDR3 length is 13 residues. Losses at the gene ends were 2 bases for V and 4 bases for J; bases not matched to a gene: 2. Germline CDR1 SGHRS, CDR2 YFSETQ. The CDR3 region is CASSFGGGETQYF. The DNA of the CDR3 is TGCGCCAGCAGCTTCGGCGGGGGAGAGACCCAGTACTTC.

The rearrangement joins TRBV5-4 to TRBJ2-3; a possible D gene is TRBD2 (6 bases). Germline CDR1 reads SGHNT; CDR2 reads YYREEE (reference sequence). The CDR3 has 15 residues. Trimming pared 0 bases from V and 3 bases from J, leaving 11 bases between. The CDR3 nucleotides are TGTGCCAGCAGCTTGGGAGGAGGGAATACAGATACGCAGTATTTT. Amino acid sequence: CASSLGGGNTDTQYF.

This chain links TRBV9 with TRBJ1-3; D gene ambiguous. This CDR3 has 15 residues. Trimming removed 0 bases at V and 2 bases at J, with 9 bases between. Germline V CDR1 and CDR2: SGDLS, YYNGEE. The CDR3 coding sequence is TGTGCCAGCAGCGTAGACAGTGCCACTGGAAACACCATATATTTT. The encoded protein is CASSVDSATGNTIYF.

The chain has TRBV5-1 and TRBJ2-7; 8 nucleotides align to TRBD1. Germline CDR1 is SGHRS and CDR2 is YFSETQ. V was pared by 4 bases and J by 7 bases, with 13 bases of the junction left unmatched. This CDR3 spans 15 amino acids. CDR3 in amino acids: CASSPGRDRGLEQYF. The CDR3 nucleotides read TGCGCCAGCAGCCCGGGGAGAGACAGGGGATTGGAGCAGTACTTC.

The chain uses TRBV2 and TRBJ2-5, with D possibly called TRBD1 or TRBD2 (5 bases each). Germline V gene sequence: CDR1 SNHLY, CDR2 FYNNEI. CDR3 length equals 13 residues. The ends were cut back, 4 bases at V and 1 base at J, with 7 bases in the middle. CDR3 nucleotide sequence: TGTGCCAGCAGTGCAGGGAGCCAAGAGACCCAGTACTTC. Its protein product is CASSAGSQETQYF.

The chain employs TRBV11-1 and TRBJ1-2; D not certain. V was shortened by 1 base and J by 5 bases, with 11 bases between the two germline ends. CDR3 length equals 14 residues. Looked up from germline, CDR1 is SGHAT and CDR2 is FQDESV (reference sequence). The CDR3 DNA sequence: TGTGCCAGCAGCTTAGGGGAAGAATATTATGGCTACACCTTC. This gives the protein CASSLGEEYYGYTF.

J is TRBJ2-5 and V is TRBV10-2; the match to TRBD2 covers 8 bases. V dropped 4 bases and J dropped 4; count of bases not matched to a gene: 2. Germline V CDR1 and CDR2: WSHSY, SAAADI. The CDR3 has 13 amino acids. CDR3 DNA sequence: TGCGCCAGCAGTGTCGGGGGGGCAGAGACCCAGTACTTC. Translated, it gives CASSVGGAETQYF.

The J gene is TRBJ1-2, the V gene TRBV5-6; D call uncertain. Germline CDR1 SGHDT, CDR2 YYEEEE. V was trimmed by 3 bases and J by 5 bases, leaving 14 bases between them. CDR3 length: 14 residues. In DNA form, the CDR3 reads TGTGCCAGCAGCTCGCCCAGTGGTCGGTATGGCTACACCTTC. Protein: CASSSPSGRYGYTF. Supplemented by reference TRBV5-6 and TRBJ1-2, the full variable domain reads DAGVTQSPTHLIKTRGQQVTLRCSPKSGHDTVSWYQQALGQGPQFIFQYYEEEERQRGNFPDRFSGHQFPNYSSELNVNALLLGDSALYLCASSSPSGRYGYTFGSGTRLTVV.

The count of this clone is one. The CDR3 DNA sequence: TGTGCCAGCAGCTTACTGGCGGGGGTACAATGGGAGCAGTTCTTC. Its translation: CASSLLAGVQWEQFF. The V gene is TRBV7-3, the J gene TRBJ2-1, with 7 bases aligning to TRBD2. The CDR3 consists of 15 residues. Germline CDR1 and CDR2: SGHTA and FQGTGA. V dropped 2 bases and J dropped 10; count of bases not matched to a gene: 11.

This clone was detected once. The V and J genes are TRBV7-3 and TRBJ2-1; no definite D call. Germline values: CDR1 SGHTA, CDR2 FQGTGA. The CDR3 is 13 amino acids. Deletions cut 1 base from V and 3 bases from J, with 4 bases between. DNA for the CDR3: TGTGCCAGCAGCTTAATGGGCTACAATGAGCAGTTCTTC. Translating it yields CASSLMGYNEQFF.

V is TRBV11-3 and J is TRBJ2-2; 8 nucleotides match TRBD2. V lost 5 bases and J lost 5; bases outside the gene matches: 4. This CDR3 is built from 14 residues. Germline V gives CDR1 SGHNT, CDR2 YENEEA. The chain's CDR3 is CASSLVAGTGELFF. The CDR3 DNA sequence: TGTGCCAGCAGCCTAGTAGCGGGAACCGGGGAGCTGTTTTTT. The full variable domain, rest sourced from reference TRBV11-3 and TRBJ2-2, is EAGVVQSPRYKIIEKKQPVAFWCNPISGHNTLYWYLQNLGQGPELLIRYENEEAVDDSQLPKDRFSAERLKGVDSTLKIQPAELGDSAVYLCASSLVAGTGELFFGEGSRLTVL.